This entry lists 29 T cell receptor beta chains sequenced from one sample in a study of blood T cell repertoires in COVID-19. The repertoire was sequenced with immunoSEQ multiplex PCR; TCRdb's copy has only in-frame clones and lacks some. The sample includes fewer than 250,000 clones, about four fifths of them seen just once. Material for sequencing was PBMCs or T cells enriched from blood (not recorded which). These receptor sequences come from a woman aged 40-49 years who had been exposed to COVID-19.

The genes are TRBV7-3 and TRBJ2-5, with D maybe TRBD2 (6 bases). CDR3 length equals 16 residues. V was shortened by 5 bases and J by 2 bases, with 18 bases between the two germline ends. Per germline, CDR1 SGHTA and CDR2 FQGTGA. Written as DNA, the CDR3 is TGTGCCAGCAGCGAAAGACCCGGGCGGGAACAAGAGACCCAGTACTTC. Translation gives CASSERPGREQETQYF. The full variable domain, rest sourced from reference TRBV7-3 and TRBJ2-5, is GAGVSQTPSNKVTEKGKYVELRCDPISGHTALYWYRQSLGQGPEFLIYFQGTGAADDSGLPNDRFFAVRPEGSVSTLKIQRTERGDSAVYLCASSERPGREQETQYFGPGTRLLVL.

This rearrangement joins TRBV7-3 to TRBJ1-1, with no clear D. V lost 0 bases to trimming and J lost 8 bases, with 10 bases between them. This CDR3 has 13 residues. CDR1 SGHTA and CDR2 FQGTGA come from the germline V gene. CDR3: CASSLTPGSEAFF. In nucleotides, the CDR3 is TGTGCCAGCAGCTTAACGCCAGGCAGCGAAGCTTTCTTT.

The genes are TRBV9 and TRBJ1-2; 9 nucleotides match TRBD1. J gave up 7 bases and V 1 base, and 11 bases lay outside the gene matches. CDR1 SGDLS and CDR2 YYNGEE come from the germline V gene. This CDR3 is built from 16 residues. CDR3 protein: CASSVSPETGGGGYTF. CDR3 nucleotides: TGTGCCAGCAGCGTATCCCCCGAAACAGGGGGCGGTGGCTACACCTTC.

This clone was detected a few times. The chain recombines TRBV18 with TRBJ2-7; a weak D match, TRBD1 (5 bases). V was pared by 5 bases and J by 5 bases, with 22 bases between. The CDR3 contains 16 residues. Germline V gives CDR1 KGHSH, CDR2 LQKENI. CDR3 in amino acids: CASSTTTQYRRHEQYF. Here the CDR3 DNA reads TGTGCCAGCTCAACAACTACGCAATACAGGCGACACGAGCAGTACTTC.

In regard to this clone: This may come from a read error, since a much larger clone is one base off. This chain connects TRBV6-5 to TRBJ2-7, with D uncertain. Germline V CDR1 and CDR2: MNHEY, SVGAGI. There are 11 residues in the CDR3. V lost 6 bases and J lost 3, with 6 bases in between. CDR3 DNA sequence: TGTGCCAGCAGCCATAGCTACGAGCAGTACTTC. Translated: CASSHSYEQYF.

The chain recombines TRBV7-2 with TRBJ2-7; the D gene is possibly TRBD2 (7 bases). This CDR3 has 15 residues. Germline V gene lookup returns CDR1 SGHTA and CDR2 FQGNSA. Trimming cost V 0 bases and J 2 bases, with 11 bases left between them. The CDR3 protein is CASSLAGGPTYEQYF. CDR3 nucleotides: TGTGCCAGCAGCTTAGCGGGGGGGCCTACCTACGAGCAGTACTTC.

J is TRBJ2-2 and V is TRBV11-3; TRBD1 might be the D (6 bases). CDR1 and CDR2 (germline): SGHNT, YENEEA. This CDR3 comprises 15 residues. V was clipped by 3 bases and J by 2 bases, with 10 bases between them. CDR3 sequence (DNA): TGTGCCAGCAGCTTCCGGGACACCAACACCGGGGAGCTGTTTTTT. Its protein product is CASSFRDTNTGELFF.

The chain carries TRBV19 and TRBJ1-3; 9 bases line up with TRBD1. Germline loops: CDR1 LNHDA, CDR2 SQIVND (reference sequence). This CDR3 is built from 16 residues. Unmatched junction bases numbered 7, after V lost 5 bases and J lost 2 bases. The CDR3 sequence: CASSPRQGEAGNTIYF. The DNA for the CDR3 is TGTGCCAGTAGTCCAAGACAGGGGGAGGCTGGAAACACCATATATTTT.

This clone was counted between two and nine times. The gene calls are TRBV29-1 and TRBJ1-4; D gene uncertain. With 8 bases removed from V and 0 bases from J, the gap between germline ends came to 13 bases. CDR1 SQVTM and CDR2 ANQGSEA come from the germline V gene. There are 14 residues in the CDR3. The CDR3 DNA reads TGCAGCCAATCGGAGGGAGCAACTAATGAAAAACTGTTTTTT. Its protein product is CSQSEGATNEKLFF. Based on the CDR3 plus reference TRBV29-1 and TRBJ1-4, the full variable domain is SAVISQKPSRDICQRGTSLTIQCQVDSQVTMMFWYRQQPGQSLTLIATANQGSEATYESGFVIDKFPISRPNLTFSTLTVSNMSPEDSSIYLCSQSEGATNEKLFFGSGTQLSVL.

This clone was counted a few times. This chain links TRBV4-2 with TRBJ2-3; 9 positions agree with TRBD2. The ends lost 2 bases at V and 4 bases at J; junction bases unmatched: 13. From germline, CDR1 is LGHNA and CDR2 YNFKEQ. The CDR3 totals 18 residues. The CDR3 DNA reads as TGTGCCAGCAGCCAATCGGCGTTTGGCGGGGGGGCCTCAGATACGCAGTATTTT. This sequence encodes CASSQSAFGGGASDTQYF.

This clone was found once. The gene calls are TRBV20-1 and TRBJ1-5; 7 nucleotides align to TRBD1. V lost 3 bases and J lost 6; bases outside the gene matches: 11. This CDR3 is built from 15 residues. CDR1 DFQATT and CDR2 SNEGSKA come from the germline V gene (reference sequence). In DNA form, the CDR3 reads TGCAGTGCTAGTAGGGACAGAGTTCTGGGTCAGCCCCAGCATTTT. Translated, it gives CSASRDRVLGQPQHF.

This clone was recorded only once. V usage is TRBV5-1 and J usage is TRBJ1-6, with a possible D match to TRBD1 (5 bases). Germline V gene data show CDR1 as SGHRS and CDR2 as YFSETQ. Trimming removed 0 bases from V and 7 bases from J, with 11 bases in between. CDR3 size: 15 residues. The CDR3 DNA sequence: TGCGCCAGCAGCTTGGGGGGCAGGGAAAATTCACCCCTCCACTTT. It yields the protein CASSLGGRENSPLHF.

DNA for the CDR3: TGTGCCAGCAGCCAAGGAGATGGGCAGGGGTATAGCAATGAGCAGTTCTTC. It encodes CASSQGDGQGYSNEQFF. The chain employs TRBV4-2 and TRBJ2-1, with D perhaps matching TRBD1 (6 bases). The V gene lost 1 base and the J gene lost 6 bases, with 19 bases spanning the gap. The germline V gene has CDR1 LGHNA and CDR2 YNFKEQ. The CDR3 runs to 17 residues.

The chain carries TRBV7-7 and TRBJ1-5; 7 nucleotides match TRBD1. This CDR3 contains 15 residues. Germline V lookup: CDR1 SSHAT, CDR2 FNYEAQ (reference sequence). V was pared by 6 bases and J by 4 bases, with 9 bases of the junction left unmatched. CDR3 bases: TGTGCCAGCAGGCGTTACAGGGGTGGAAATCAGCCCCAGCATTTT. This codes for CASRRYRGGNQPQHF.

Regarding this clone: Other DNA sequences of this sample code for an identical CDR3. This chain joins TRBV7-2 and TRBJ1-6; a possible D gene is TRBD1 (6 bases). Deletions cut 5 bases from V and 10 bases from J, with 15 bases between. The germline V gene has CDR1 SGHTA and CDR2 FQGNSA. The CDR3 consists of 14 residues. The chain's CDR3 is CASSLLQGSSPLHF. The DNA of the CDR3 is TGTGCCAGCAGCCTGTTACAGGGTAGCTCACCCCTCCACTTT.

J is TRBJ1-2 and V is TRBV29-1, with 12 positions matching TRBD1. After removal of 3 bases from V and 2 bases from J, the junction contained 4 bases not matched to a gene. CDR3 size: 15 residues. Germline V gives CDR1 SQVTM, CDR2 ANQGSEA. The CDR3 here is CSVDGTGGTNYGYTF. CDR3 bases: TGCAGCGTTGACGGGACAGGGGGCACCAACTATGGCTACACCTTC.

CDR3 sequence reads: CASGSNIGTSVQFF. DNA for the CDR3: TGTGCTAGTGGTTCAAATATCGGGACTAGCGTGCAGTTCTTC. V usage is TRBV12-5 and J usage is TRBJ2-1, with 10 bases fitting TRBD2. Germline loops: CDR1 LGHNT, CDR2 FRNRAP. J gave up 12 bases and V 4 bases, and 9 bases lay outside the gene matches. This CDR3 has 14 residues.

The chain employs TRBV19 and TRBJ1-1; 8 bases align to TRBD1. The CDR3 totals 15 residues. CDR1 LNHDA and CDR2 SQIVND come from the germline V gene (reference sequence). With 1 base clipped from V and 5 bases from J, the junction kept 6 bases outside the gene matches. The CDR3 bases are TGTGCCAGTAGTATAGTTGGGCAGGGGGCGACTGAAGCTTTCTTT. Amino acids: CASSIVGQGATEAFF.

This clone has only one observation. The J gene is TRBJ1-6, the V gene TRBV2; the match to TRBD1 covers 7 bases. The CDR3 is 17 residues long. Germline assignment: CDR1 SNHLY and CDR2 FYNNEI. Germline trimming cut 4 bases from V and 1 base from J; bases unmatched to any gene: 7. In DNA form, the CDR3 reads TGTGCCAGCAGTGTTCAGGGGGAGCCTTCCTATAATTCACCCCTCCACTTT. It is translated as CASSVQGEPSYNSPLHF.

The chain is built from TRBV27 and TRBJ2-5; 7 bases are a match to TRBD1. V lost 3 bases and J lost 4; bases outside the gene matches: 8. The CDR3 is made up of 15 amino acids. The germline V gene has CDR1 MNHEY and CDR2 SMNVEV (reference sequence). CDR3 loop: CASSFLKQGSETQYF. CDR3 coding DNA: TGTGCCAGCAGTTTCCTTAAACAGGGGTCAGAGACCCAGTACTTC.

The V and J genes are TRBV28 and TRBJ1-2; 10 bases map to TRBD1. From germline, CDR1 is MDHEN and CDR2 SYDVKM. This CDR3 is built from 14 residues. Trimming removed 7 bases from V and 7 bases from J; junction bases left unmatched: 9. The CDR3 region is CASTWGTGASGYTF. The CDR3 bases are TGTGCCAGCACCTGGGGGACAGGGGCGAGTGGCTACACCTTC.

The V call is TRBV24-1, the J call TRBJ2-7, with 8 bases that match TRBD1. The CDR3 consists of 14 residues. Per the germline V gene, CDR1 is KGHDR and CDR2 is SFDVKD. J gave up 6 bases and V 10 bases, and 13 bases lay outside the gene matches. Here the CDR3 DNA reads TGTGCCACGCAAGGTGGGACAGGAGGTGGCGAGCAGTACTTC. Encoded protein: CATQGGTGGGEQYF.

The table lists this clone with a count of one. V usage is TRBV7-2 and J usage is TRBJ2-2; no firm D call. Germline lookup yields CDR1 SGHTA and CDR2 FQGNSA. Trimming stripped 3 bases from V and 2 bases from J, with 10 bases between. CDR3 length: 15 residues. CDR3 nucleotides: TGTGCCAGCAGCTTGTGGCAGACAAACACCGGGGAGCTGTTTTTT. Translated: CASSLWQTNTGELFF.

This sequence joins TRBV7-7 and TRBJ2-5; 13 positions agree with TRBD2. Germline trimming cut 1 base from V and 5 bases from J; bases unmatched to any gene: 1. Germline-derived CDR1 and CDR2 are SSHAT and FNYEAQ (reference sequence). The CDR3 consists of 15 residues. The CDR3 DNA follows: TGTGCCAGCAGCTTAGGGACTAGCGGGGGCGAGACCCAGTACTTC. The encoded protein is CASSLGTSGGETQYF.

The chain couples TRBV3-1 (or the pseudogene TRBV3-2) to TRBJ1-1; D uncertain. This CDR3 has 14 residues. Trimming shortened V by 4 bases and J by 8 bases, and 17 bases separated the two germline ends. The V gene's germline CDR1 is LGHDT and CDR2 YNNKEL (reference sequence). The chain's CDR3 is CASSPPGRGDEAFF. DNA for the CDR3: TGTGCCAGCAGCCCGCCAGGCCGGGGAGACGAAGCTTTCTTT.

V gene TRBV9 combines with J gene TRBJ2-2; TRBD2 matches 7 bases. V trimming: 4 bases; J trimming: 7 bases; junction bases outside the gene matches: 13. This CDR3 is built from 16 residues. From germline, CDR1 is SGDLS and CDR2 YYNGEE. CDR3 sequence: CASSPARDYTIGELFF. DNA of the CDR3: TGTGCCAGCAGCCCCGCCCGGGACTACACAATCGGGGAGCTGTTTTTT.

The V gene is TRBV7-3, the J gene TRBJ2-6; D might be TRBD2 (5 bases). Germline loops: CDR1 SGHTA, CDR2 FQGTGA. The CDR3 is made up of 16 amino acids. V was trimmed by 4 bases and J by 8 bases, leaving 18 bases between them. CDR3 nucleotide sequence: TGTGCCAGCAGCTCCCTCGGAGGCACGGGTACCAACGTCCTGACTTTC. It is translated as CASSSLGGTGTNVLTF.

This chain connects TRBV12-3 or TRBV12-4 to TRBJ1-2; D is unresolved. With 4 bases removed from V and 6 bases from J, the gap between germline ends came to 9 bases. The CDR3 totals 12 residues. CDR3 sequence: CASSSPQHGYTF. The CDR3 DNA sequence: TGTGCCAGCAGTTCCCCACAGCATGGCTACACCTTC.

The CDR3 DNA is TGTGCCTGGAGTGTAGGGTCGGCAGGGGGCGACGAGCAGTACTTC. Translated: CAWSVGSAGGDEQYF. V usage is TRBV30 and J usage is TRBJ2-7, with 8 bases matching TRBD1. V lost 0 bases to trimming and J lost 5 bases; unmatched junction nucleotides: 9. This CDR3 has 15 amino acids. Germline CDR1 GTSNPN, CDR2 SVGIG (reference sequence).